This T cell receptor beta chain was sequenced in a study of beta chain features in type 1 diabetes. The study, taken as a whole, reports: Resolution of whether HLA type affects TCRB rearrangement was not achieved here. TCRB CDR3s were moderately but significantly shorter in Type 1 diabetes patients in all four CD4+ subsets. Fewer insertions but more deletions were seen at VDJ junctions in type 1 diabetes patients.

In this sample, this clone turned up a few times. Its antigen remains unknown. The authors obtained over 98% purity in all sorted populations. The isolated RNA, all of it, was reverse transcribed, so expressed TCRB transcripts were what got sequenced. Profiled with immunoSEQ multiplex PCR; TCRdb holds only in-frame clones, not every one. The profile shows about 290,000 clones, approximately 8.1% of them singletons. The germline V and J ends were trimmed by 4 bases and 4 bases, with 17 bases remaining between them. The CDR3 length is 15 residues. Per germline, CDR1 SGHRS and CDR2 YFSETQ. The source of this sequence is a woman aged 18 to 35 in good health. The sequencing input was central memory CD4+ T cells from blood. This chain joins TRBV5-1 and TRBJ1-1, with TRBD1 as a possible D gene (5 bases). CDR3 residues: CASSGDSYGGTEAFF. The CDR3 DNA reads as TGCGCCAGCAGCGGGGACTCATACGGGGGCACTGAAGCTTTCTTT.